The 10 T cell receptor beta chains below all came from one sample that was sequenced in a study of T cell repertoires in cytomegalovirus infection. In TCRdb, the reads were re-called with MiXCR into one record per CDR3 protein. The table records under 850,000 distinct CDR3 sequences, 35% to 40% of them present only once. What was sequenced was PBMCs. These receptor sequences come from a human donor in good health (CMV status not recorded). Some clones in this sample may be carry-over from other donors' samples.

The chain employs TRBV11-2 and TRBJ1-4; weak D call: TRBD1 (5 bases). The CDR3 sequence is 14 residues long. Trimming removed 6 bases from V and 8 bases from J, with 16 bases in between. CDR1 is SGHAT, CDR2 FQNNGV, per germline. The CDR3 reads CASRVTGGREKLFF. CDR3 sequence (DNA): TGTGCCAGCAGGGTTACAGGAGGGAGAGAAAAACTGTTTTTT.

V and J are TRBV27 and TRBJ2-7; TRBD1 is a possible D gene (5 bases). The CDR3 contains 13 residues. Trimming cost V 3 bases and J 5 bases, with 11 bases left between them. The germline V gene has CDR1 MNHEY and CDR2 SMNVEV (reference sequence). This CDR3 reads CASSFLVGHEQYF. The CDR3 DNA reads as TGTGCCAGCAGTTTTCTAGTGGGGCACGAGCAGTACTTC.

This clonotype has a handful of counts. The chain couples TRBV29-1 to TRBJ2-3; the D gene is possibly TRBD1 (6 bases). Germline values: CDR1 SQVTM, CDR2 ANQGSEA. The V gene lost 5 bases and the J gene lost 3 bases, with 18 bases spanning the gap. This CDR3 spans 15 amino acids. The CDR3 nucleotides are TGCAGCGTTACTCCTCGTGGGGGCCAGACAGATACGCAGTATTTT. Translation gives CSVTPRGGQTDTQYF.

The V and J genes are TRBV27 and TRBJ2-2; 12 bases align to TRBD2. The CDR3 contains 15 residues. Germline V gene sequence: CDR1 MNHEY, CDR2 SMNVEV (reference sequence). The junction had 3 bases not matched to a gene; V was cut back by 4 bases and J by 6 bases. CDR3 region: CASSSRTSGAGELFF. The DNA for the CDR3 is TGTGCCAGCAGTTCTCGGACTAGCGGGGCCGGGGAGCTGTTTTTT.

This chain connects TRBV4-1 to TRBJ2-2; 7 bases are shared with TRBD2. The CDR3 covers 17 residues. Germline V gene lookup returns CDR1 MGHRA and CDR2 YSYEKL. Germline trimming cut 4 bases from V and 6 bases from J; bases unmatched to any gene: 14. The CDR3 protein is CASSLRSLGEGAGELFF. The CDR3 bases are TGCGCCAGCAGCCTCAGATCGCTAGGGGAGGGAGCCGGGGAGCTGTTTTTT.

The chain joins TRBV28 to TRBJ1-5, with D possibly being TRBD1 (6 bases). This CDR3 is 17 amino acids long. Germline V gene data show CDR1 as MDHEN and CDR2 as SYDVKM. The V end lost 3 bases, the J end lost 3 bases, and 18 bases lay between the germline ends. CDR3 bases: TGTGCCAGCAGTTTTACGGCAGGGGTGGGATTCAATCAGCCCCAGCATTTT. This translates into CASSFTAGVGFNQPQHF.

The chain uses TRBV7-9 and TRBJ1-1; D uncertain. The CDR3 consists of 15 residues. The V and J ends lost 1 base and 2 bases respectively, with 11 bases between them. Germline lookup yields CDR1 SEHNR and CDR2 FQNEAQ (reference sequence). The CDR3 sequence is CASSLGWQLNTEAFF. DNA for the CDR3: TGTGCCAGCAGCTTAGGTTGGCAGCTAAACACTGAAGCTTTCTTT.

J is TRBJ1-4 and V is TRBV5-6; TRBD1 agrees at 8 bases. Germline values: CDR1 SGHDT, CDR2 YYEEEE. The CDR3 loop spans 15 amino acids. With 3 bases clipped from V and 9 bases from J, the junction kept 10 bases outside the gene matches. The CDR3 protein is CASSSRQGQAKKLFF. CDR3 nucleotides: TGTGCCAGCAGCTCCCGACAGGGGCAGGCTAAAAAACTGTTTTTT.

This clonotype was detected only a few times. The J gene is TRBJ1-2, the V gene TRBV2, with D tentatively TRBD1 (6 bases). This CDR3 has 15 amino acids. CDR1 and CDR2 (germline): SNHLY, FYNNEI. Trimming removed 3 bases at V and 4 bases at J, with 15 bases between. For the CDR3, the DNA is TGTGCCAGCAGTGACCCCAGACAGGACTTCTATGGCTACACCTTC. It is translated as CASSDPRQDFYGYTF. The full variable domain, with the rest looked up from reference TRBV2 and TRBJ1-2, is EPEVTQTPSHQVTQMGQEVILRCVPISNHLYFYWYRQILGQKVEFLVSFYNNEISEKSEIFDDQFSVERPDGSNFTLKIRSTKLEDSAMYFCASSDPRQDFYGYTFGSGTRLTVV.

CDR3 residues: CASSKRQGAKVVRGYTF. The CDR3 DNA reads as TGTGCCAGCAGCAAAAGACAGGGGGCGAAGGTTGTGCGTGGCTACACCTTC. The V call is TRBV6-5, the J call TRBJ1-2; 10 bases are a match to TRBD1. This CDR3 has 17 amino acids. The germline CDR1 and CDR2 sequences are MNHEY and SVGAGI. V was clipped by 6 bases and J by 7 bases; unmatched bases: 17.